Below are 5 T cell receptor beta chains sequenced from a single sample in a study of cytomegalovirus exposure and HLA in healthy donors. 13 Jbeta primers and 60 Vbeta primers were used for the PCR. Produced via immunoSEQ multiplex PCR; TCRdb's table is partial and in-frame only. The sample shows more than 140,000 clones, roughly 80% of them seen only once. Specimen: PBMCs. The receptor set was obtained from a female donor in good health and CMV-seronegative.

There are a few counts of this clone. The rearrangement joins TRBV2 to TRBJ1-6; a possible D gene is TRBD1 (5 bases). The CDR3 covers 14 residues. V lost 8 bases and J lost 7, with 15 bases in between. Germline V gene sequence: CDR1 SNHLY, CDR2 FYNNEI. The CDR3 coding sequence is TGTGCCAGCGGAACGGGCAGGGTAAATTCACCCCTCCACTTT. It yields the protein CASGTGRVNSPLHF. The full variable domain, rest sourced from reference TRBV2 and TRBJ1-6, is EPEVTQTPSHQVTQMGQEVILRCVPISNHLYFYWYRQILGQKVEFLVSFYNNEISEKSEIFDDQFSVERPDGSNFTLKIRSTKLEDSAMYFCASGTGRVNSPLHFGNGTRLTVT.

V usage is TRBV27 and J usage is TRBJ2-2; 8 bases match TRBD1. Germline trimming cut 6 bases from V and 2 bases from J; bases unmatched to any gene: 8. CDR1 MNHEY and CDR2 SMNVEV come from the germline V gene (reference sequence). This CDR3 has 16 residues. The CDR3 sequence: CASRIQGVVNTGELFF. The DNA for the CDR3 is TGTGCCAGCAGGATACAGGGGGTAGTAAACACCGGGGAGCTGTTTTTT.

This clone was counted a single time. The gene calls are TRBV6-5 and TRBJ1-5, with D maybe TRBD1 (6 bases). The length of the CDR3 is 14 residues. Between the trimmed V and J ends, which lost 5 bases and 6 bases, there was a span of 14 bases. CDR1 is MNHEY, CDR2 SVGAGI, per germline. DNA of the CDR3: TGTGCCAGCAGTCGCCGCGGGGGCGCTCAGCCCCAGCATTTT. Protein product: CASSRRGGAQPQHF.

The chain has TRBV5-1 and TRBJ2-2; tentative D call: TRBD1 (6 bases). The CDR3 contains 16 residues. Trimming left V 3 bases short and J 3 bases short, with 15 bases between. Germline lookup yields CDR1 SGHRS and CDR2 YFSETQ. The CDR3 region has the DNA TGCGCCAGCAGCTCAGAATGGACAGCTTACACCGGGGAGCTGTTTTTT. Translation: CASSSEWTAYTGELFF.

The chain uses TRBV19 and TRBJ1-5; possible D gene TRBD1, 5 bases. This CDR3 has 13 amino acids. With 2 bases removed from V and 5 bases from J, the gap between germline ends came to 7 bases. CDR1 and CDR2 (germline): LNHDA, SQIVND (reference sequence). The CDR3 sequence: CASSIWGDQPQHF. The CDR3 region has the DNA TGTGCCAGTAGTATATGGGGGGATCAGCCCCAGCATTTT. The variable domain in full, with the rest retrieved from reference TRBV19 and TRBJ1-5, is DGGITQSPKYLFRKEGQNVTLSCEQNLNHDAMYWYRQDPGQGLRLIYYSQIVNDFQKGDIAEGYSVSREKKESFPLTVTSAQKNPTAFYLCASSIWGDQPQHFGDGTRLSIL.